The rows below give T cell receptor beta chains drawn from one sample of a study of blood T cell repertoires in COVID-19. Measured with immunoSEQ multiplex PCR; TCRdb has only the in-frame clones, and not every one. The top ten clones hold under 9% of a sample with around 50,000 clones, around nine tenths of them seen once. The sequencing sample was made of peripheral blood. Source of these receptors: a man aged 45-65 years with active COVID-19. CDR3s include the opening cysteine and the closing phenylalanine or tryptophan. The D gene is left open where the match is weak. Part of the rows lack a size; the others show once, few, many or a class for expanded clones.

abundance: once
d_gene: NA
v_gene: TRBV9
j_gene: TRBJ1-1
CDR3aa: CASSRGSNTEAFF
CDR3nt: TGTGCCAGCAGCAGGGGTAGTAACACTGAAGCTTTCTTT

abundance: NA
d_gene: NA
v_gene: TRBV4-1
j_gene: TRBJ1-6
CDR3aa: CASSQDNSRTVDNSPLHF
CDR3nt: TGCGCCAGCAGCCAAGATAATTCGAGGACAGTAGATAATTCACCCCTCCACTTT

abundance: NA
d_gene: NA
v_gene: TRBV7-9
j_gene: TRBJ1-2
CDR3aa: CASSPKGAGYTF
CDR3nt: TGTGCCAGCAGCCCCAAAGGGGCTGGCTACACCTTC

abundance: NA
d_gene: NA
v_gene: TRBV28
j_gene: TRBJ2-4
CDR3aa: CASSLQTWSNIQYF
CDR3nt: TGTGCCAGCAGTTTACAGACCTGGAGTAACATTCAGTACTTC

abundance: NA
d_gene: TRBD1
v_gene: TRBV7-2
j_gene: TRBJ1-3
CDR3aa: CASSLGRAGGTIYF
CDR3nt: TGTGCCAGCAGCTTAGGCAGGGCAGGGGGCACCATATATTTT

abundance: NA
d_gene: NA
v_gene: TRBV6-6
j_gene: TRBJ1-3
CDR3aa: CASLRGTGGNTIYF
CDR3nt: TGTGCCAGCCTAAGGGGTACCGGTGGAAACACCATATATTTT

abundance: once
d_gene: NA
v_gene: TRBV21-1
j_gene: TRBJ1-4
CDR3aa: CASSKENRRRGEKLFF
CDR3nt: TGTGCCAGCAGCAAAGAGAACAGGCGGAGGGGTGAAAAACTGTTTTTT

abundance: NA
d_gene: TRBD2
v_gene: TRBV6-5
j_gene: TRBJ2-1
CDR3aa: CATGGAVSSYNEQFF
CDR3nt: TGTGCCACCGGGGGGGCCGTAAGCTCCTACAATGAGCAGTTCTTC

abundance: NA
d_gene: TRBD1
v_gene: TRBV18
j_gene: TRBJ1-2
CDR3aa: CASSPPNRGLGYGYTF
CDR3nt: TGTGCCAGCTCACCACCCAACAGGGGCCTAGGCTATGGCTACACCTTC

abundance: NA
d_gene: TRBD1
v_gene: TRBV7-2
j_gene: TRBJ1-2
CDR3aa: CASSLWTGWEGYGYTF
CDR3nt: TGTGCCAGCAGCCTATGGACAGGGTGGGAGGGCTATGGCTACACCTTC

abundance: NA
d_gene: TRBD2
v_gene: TRBV4-3
j_gene: TRBJ2-2
CDR3aa: CASSQERGVANTGELFF
CDR3nt: TGCGCCAGCAGCCAAGAGCGGGGGGTCGCGAACACCGGGGAGCTGTTTTTT

abundance: NA
d_gene: TRBD2
v_gene: TRBV5-1
j_gene: TRBJ2-3
CDR3aa: CATRLAARTDTQYF
CDR3nt: TGCGCCACCCGACTAGCGGCTCGCACAGATACGCAGTATTTT

abundance: NA
d_gene: NA
v_gene: TRBV6-1
j_gene: TRBJ2-3
CDR3aa: CASSEGFLRGTDTQYF
CDR3nt: TGTGCCAGCAGTGAAGGTTTTTTACGGGGCACAGATACGCAGTATTTT

abundance: NA
d_gene: NA
v_gene: TRBV20-1
j_gene: TRBJ2-5
CDR3aa: CSASIRRAKETQYF
CDR3nt: TGCAGTGCTAGTATCCGCAGGGCTAAAGAGACCCAGTACTTC

abundance: NA
d_gene: TRBD1
v_gene: TRBV6-6
j_gene: TRBJ1-2
CDR3aa: CASSFDRDYGYTF
CDR3nt: TGTGCCAGCAGCTTTGACAGGGACTATGGCTACACCTTC

abundance: NA
d_gene: NA
v_gene: TRBV18
j_gene: TRBJ2-7
CDR3aa: CASSPPNSLNYEQYF
CDR3nt: TGTGCCAGCTCACCACCGAACAGCCTGAACTACGAGCAGTACTTC

abundance: NA
d_gene: NA
v_gene: TRBV27
j_gene: TRBJ1-4
CDR3aa: CASSLSVSTNEKLFF
CDR3nt: TGTGCCAGCAGTTTATCCGTCTCAACTAATGAAAAACTGTTTTTT

abundance: NA
d_gene: NA
v_gene: TRBV3-1/TRBV3-2
j_gene: TRBJ2-7
CDR3aa: CASSQAARNEQYF
CDR3nt: TGTGCCAGCAGCCAAGCCGCTAGAAACGAGCAGTACTTC

abundance: NA
d_gene: TRBD2
v_gene: TRBV5-6
j_gene: TRBJ2-5
CDR3aa: CASSVGLGTGGETQYF
CDR3nt: TGTGCCAGCAGCGTGGGGTTGGGGACGGGAGGAGAGACCCAGTACTTC

abundance: once
d_gene: NA
v_gene: TRBV30
j_gene: TRBJ1-3
CDR3aa: CAWSTSGNTIYF
CDR3nt: TGTGCCTGGAGTACATCTGGAAACACCATATATTTT

abundance: once
d_gene: NA
v_gene: TRBV6-5
j_gene: TRBJ1-4
CDR3aa: CASIGDSEKLFF
CDR3nt: TGTGCCAGCATCGGCGACAGCGAAAAACTGTTTTTT

abundance: NA
d_gene: NA
v_gene: TRBV7-2
j_gene: TRBJ1-5
CDR3aa: CASSLSGGGINQPQHF
CDR3nt: TGTGCCAGCAGCCTATCCGGGGGTGGTATCAATCAGCCCCAGCATTTT

abundance: NA
d_gene: NA
v_gene: TRBV7-2
j_gene: TRBJ2-1
CDR3aa: CASSPAIVTDYNEQFF
CDR3nt: TGTGCCAGCAGCCCAGCTATAGTTACAGATTACAATGAGCAGTTCTTC

abundance: NA
d_gene: TRBD2
v_gene: TRBV28
j_gene: TRBJ2-1
CDR3aa: CASSWGLAGSYNEQFF
CDR3nt: TGTGCCAGCAGTTGGGGGCTAGCGGGATCCTACAATGAGCAGTTCTTC